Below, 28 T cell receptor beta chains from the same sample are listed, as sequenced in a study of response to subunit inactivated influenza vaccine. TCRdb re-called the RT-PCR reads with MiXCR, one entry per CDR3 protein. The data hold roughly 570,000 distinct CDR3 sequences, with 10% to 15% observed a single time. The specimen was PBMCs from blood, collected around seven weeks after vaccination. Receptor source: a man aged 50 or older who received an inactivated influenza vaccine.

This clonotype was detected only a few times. The CDR3 region is CSAYGQGDEQYF. The CDR3 bases are TGCAGTGCTTACGGACAGGGGGACGAGCAGTACTTC. The V and J genes are TRBV20-1 and TRBJ2-7, with 10 bases aligning to TRBD1. Germline loops: CDR1 DFQATT, CDR2 SNEGSKA (reference sequence). The CDR3 loop spans 12 amino acids. Losses at the gene ends were 5 bases for V and 5 bases for J; bases not matched to a gene: 3.

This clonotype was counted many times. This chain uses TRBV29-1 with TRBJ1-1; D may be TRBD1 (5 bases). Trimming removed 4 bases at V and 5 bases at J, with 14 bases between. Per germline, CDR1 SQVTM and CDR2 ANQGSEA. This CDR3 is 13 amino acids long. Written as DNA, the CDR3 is TGCAGCGTTGTTTTGGGGGGTTGGACTGAAGCTTTCTTT. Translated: CSVVLGGWTEAFF.

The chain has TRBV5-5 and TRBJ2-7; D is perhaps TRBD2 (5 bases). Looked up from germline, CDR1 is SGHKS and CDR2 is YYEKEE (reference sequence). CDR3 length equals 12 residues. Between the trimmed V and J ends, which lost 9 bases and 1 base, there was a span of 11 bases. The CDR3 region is CATGRGSYEQYF. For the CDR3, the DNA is TGTGCCACTGGCCGGGGTTCCTACGAGCAGTACTTC.

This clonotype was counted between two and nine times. CDR3 amino acids: CSASPWGGRNEQYF. CDR3 nucleotide sequence: TGCAGTGCTAGCCCTTGGGGGGGCAGAAACGAGCAGTACTTC. The chain combines TRBV20-1 with TRBJ2-7; D may be TRBD2 (7 bases). CDR3 length: 14 residues. Deletions cut 3 bases from V and 5 bases from J, with 17 bases between. The germline gives CDR1 DFQATT, CDR2 SNEGSKA (reference sequence).

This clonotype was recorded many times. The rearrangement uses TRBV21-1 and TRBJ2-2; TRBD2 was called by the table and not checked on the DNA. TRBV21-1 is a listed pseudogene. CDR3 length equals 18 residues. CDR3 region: CASSKGFATSGSTGELFF. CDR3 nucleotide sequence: TGTGCCAGCAGCAAAGGATTCGCGACTAGCGGGAGCACCGGGGAGCTGTTTTTT.

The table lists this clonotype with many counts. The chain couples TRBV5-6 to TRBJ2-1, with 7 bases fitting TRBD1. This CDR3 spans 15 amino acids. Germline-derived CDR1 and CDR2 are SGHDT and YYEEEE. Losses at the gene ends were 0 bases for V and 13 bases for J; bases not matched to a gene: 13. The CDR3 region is CASSLELDRTFGQFF. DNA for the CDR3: TGTGCCAGCAGCTTGGAGTTGGACAGGACGTTCGGTCAGTTCTTC.

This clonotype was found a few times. In DNA, the CDR3 is TGCGCCAGCATGGACAGGGGGCGTCGGGAGACCCAGTACTTC. This sequence encodes CASMDRGRRETQYF. The J gene is TRBJ2-5, the V gene TRBV5-1; 11 bases agree with TRBD1. The V gene's germline CDR1 is SGHRS and CDR2 YFSETQ. V lost 6 bases to trimming and J lost 5 bases; unmatched junction nucleotides: 6. The CDR3 consists of 14 residues. The full variable domain, in which reference TRBV5-1 and TRBJ2-5 provide the parts outside the CDR3, is KAGVTQTPRYLIKTRGQQVTLSCSPISGHRSVSWYQQTPGQGLQFLFEYFSETQRNKGNFPGRFSGRQFSNSRSEMNVSTLELGDSALYLCASMDRGRRETQYFGPGTRLLVL.

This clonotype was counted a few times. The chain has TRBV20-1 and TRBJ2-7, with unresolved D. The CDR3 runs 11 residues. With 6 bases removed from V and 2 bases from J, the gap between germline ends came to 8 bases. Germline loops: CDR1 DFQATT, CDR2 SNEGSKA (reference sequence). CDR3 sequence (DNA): TGCAGTGCCGGGCATACCTACGAGCAGTACTTC. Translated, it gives CSAGHTYEQYF.

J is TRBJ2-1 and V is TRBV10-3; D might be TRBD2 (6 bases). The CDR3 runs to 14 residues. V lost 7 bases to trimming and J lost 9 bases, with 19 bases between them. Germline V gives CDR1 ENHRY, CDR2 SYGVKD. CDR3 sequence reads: CAITREVGRGEQFF. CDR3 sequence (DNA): TGTGCCATCACGCGGGAAGTCGGCCGTGGTGAGCAGTTCTTC.

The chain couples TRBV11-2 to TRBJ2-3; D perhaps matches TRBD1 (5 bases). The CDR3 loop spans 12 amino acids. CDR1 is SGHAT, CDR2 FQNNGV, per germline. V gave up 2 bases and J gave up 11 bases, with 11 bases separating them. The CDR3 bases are TGTGCCAGCAGCTTAAGGGGCCGTGAGCAGTATTTT. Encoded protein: CASSLRGREQYF.

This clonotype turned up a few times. CDR3 sequence (DNA): TGCAGCGTTGTCCTAGCGGAAAACTACAATGAGCAGTTCTTC. It specifies CSVVLAENYNEQFF. The rearrangement joins TRBV29-1 to TRBJ2-1; TRBD2 matches at 7 bases. The V gene's germline CDR1 is SQVTM and CDR2 ANQGSEA. There are 14 residues in the CDR3. The junction had 6 bases not matched to a gene; V was cut back by 4 bases and J by 3 bases.

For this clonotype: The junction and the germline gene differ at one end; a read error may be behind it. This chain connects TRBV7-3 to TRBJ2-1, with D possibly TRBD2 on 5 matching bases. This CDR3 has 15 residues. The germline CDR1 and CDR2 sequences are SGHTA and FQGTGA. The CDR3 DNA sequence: TGTGCCAGCAGCCAAGAGAGGGTGCCCTACAATGAGGAGTTCTTC. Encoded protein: CASSQERVPYNEEFF.

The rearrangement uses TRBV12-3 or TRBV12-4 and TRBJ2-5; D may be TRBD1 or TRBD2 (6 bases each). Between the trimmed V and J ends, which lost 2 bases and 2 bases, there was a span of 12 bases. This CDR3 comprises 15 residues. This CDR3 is CASSLRGVLQETQYF. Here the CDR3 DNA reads TGTGCCAGCAGTTTAAGGGGGGTTTTACAAGAGACCCAGTACTTC.

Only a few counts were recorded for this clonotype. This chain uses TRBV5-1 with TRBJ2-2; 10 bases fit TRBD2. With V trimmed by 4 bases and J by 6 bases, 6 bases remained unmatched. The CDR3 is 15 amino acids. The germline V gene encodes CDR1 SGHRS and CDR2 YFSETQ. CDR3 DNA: TGCGCCAGCAGCATAAGCGGGAGGGCCGCCGGGGAGCTGTTTTTT. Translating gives CASSISGRAAGELFF. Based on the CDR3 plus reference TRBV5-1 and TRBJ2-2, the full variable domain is KAGVTQTPRYLIKTRGQQVTLSCSPISGHRSVSWYQQTPGQGLQFLFEYFSETQRNKGNFPGRFSGRQFSNSRSEMNVSTLELGDSALYLCASSISGRAAGELFFGEGSRLTVL.

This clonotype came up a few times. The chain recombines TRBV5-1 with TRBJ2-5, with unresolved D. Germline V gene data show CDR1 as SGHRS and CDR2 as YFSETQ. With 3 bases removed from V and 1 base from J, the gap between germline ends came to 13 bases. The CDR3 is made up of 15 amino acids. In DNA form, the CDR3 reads TGCGCCAGCAGCTCGGCGCTGAGGCCCCAAGAGACCCAGTACTTC. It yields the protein CASSSALRPQETQYF.

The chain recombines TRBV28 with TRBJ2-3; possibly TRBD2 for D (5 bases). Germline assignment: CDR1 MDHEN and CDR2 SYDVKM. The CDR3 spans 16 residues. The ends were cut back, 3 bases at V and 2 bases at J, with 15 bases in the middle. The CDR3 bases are TGTGCCAGCAGTTTGGTGCTAGCCCGATCCACAGATACGCAGTATTTT. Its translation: CASSLVLARSTDTQYF.

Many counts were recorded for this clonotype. The CDR3 spells CASSLGGMNTEAFF. The CDR3 nucleotides read TGTGCCAGCTCACTCGGGGGGATGAACACTGAAGCTTTCTTT. This chain uses TRBV11-3 with TRBJ1-1; tentatively, D is TRBD1 (5 bases). CDR3 length equals 14 residues. The ends were cut back, 8 bases at V and 0 bases at J, with 13 bases in the middle. Germline values: CDR1 SGHNT, CDR2 YENEEA.

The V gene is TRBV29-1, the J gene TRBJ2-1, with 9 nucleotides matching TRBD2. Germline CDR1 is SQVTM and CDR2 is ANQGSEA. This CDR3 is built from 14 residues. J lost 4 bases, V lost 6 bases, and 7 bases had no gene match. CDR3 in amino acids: CSVLLTSGYNEQFF. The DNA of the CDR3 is TGCAGCGTGCTATTGACTAGCGGTTACAATGAGCAGTTCTTC.

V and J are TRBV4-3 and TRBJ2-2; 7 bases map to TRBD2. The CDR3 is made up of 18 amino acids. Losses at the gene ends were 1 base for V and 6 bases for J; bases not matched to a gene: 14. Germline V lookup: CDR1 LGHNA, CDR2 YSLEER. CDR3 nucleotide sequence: TGCGCCAGCAGCCAAGGGATGGTACCAGCGGGGTCGTCCGGGGAGCTGTTTTTT. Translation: CASSQGMVPAGSSGELFF.

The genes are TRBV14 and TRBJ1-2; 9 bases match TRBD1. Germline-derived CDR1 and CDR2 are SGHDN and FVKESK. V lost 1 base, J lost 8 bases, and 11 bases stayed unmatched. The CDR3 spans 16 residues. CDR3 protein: CASSQVTLGQGGGYTF. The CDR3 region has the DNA TGTGCCAGCAGCCAAGTAACCTTGGGACAGGGCGGCGGCTACACCTTC.

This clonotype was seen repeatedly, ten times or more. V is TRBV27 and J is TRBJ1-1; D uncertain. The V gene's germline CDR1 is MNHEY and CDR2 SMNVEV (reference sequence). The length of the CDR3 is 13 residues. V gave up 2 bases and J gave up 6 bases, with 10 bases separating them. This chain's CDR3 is CASSLNRDSEAFF. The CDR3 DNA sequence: TGTGCCAGCAGTTTAAACAGAGACTCTGAAGCTTTCTTT.

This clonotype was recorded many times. CDR3 sequence (DNA): TGTGCCAGCAGTTTCCCGAACACTGAAGCTTTCTTT. Protein: CASSFPNTEAFF. The genes are TRBV12-3 or TRBV12-4 and TRBJ1-1; no clear D gene. The CDR3 runs to 12 residues. Trimming stripped 3 bases from V and 1 base from J, with 3 bases between.

CDR3 DNA sequence: TGTGCCAGCAGTTACTCGATAGGCAGGAGCTCCTACGAGCAGTACTTC. The encoded protein is CASSYSIGRSSYEQYF. The J gene is TRBJ2-7, the V gene TRBV6-2 or TRBV6-3; D is unclear. V gave up 0 bases and J gave up 0 bases, with 12 bases separating them. CDR1 is MNHEY, CDR2 SVGEGT, per germline. The CDR3 covers 16 residues.

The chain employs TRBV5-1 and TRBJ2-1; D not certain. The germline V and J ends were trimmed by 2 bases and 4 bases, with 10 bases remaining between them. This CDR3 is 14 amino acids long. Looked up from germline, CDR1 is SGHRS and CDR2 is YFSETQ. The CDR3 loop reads CASSFGQRYNEQFF. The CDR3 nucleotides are TGCGCCAGCAGCTTCGGGCAACGTTACAATGAGCAGTTCTTC.

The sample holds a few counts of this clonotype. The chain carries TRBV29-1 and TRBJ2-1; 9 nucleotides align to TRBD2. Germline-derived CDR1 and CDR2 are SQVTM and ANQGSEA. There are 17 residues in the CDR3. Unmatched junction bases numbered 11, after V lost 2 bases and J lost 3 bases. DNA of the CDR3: TGCAGCGTTGAAATGAGCGGGAGGTCTCGAATCTACAATGAGCAGTTCTTC. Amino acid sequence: CSVEMSGRSRIYNEQFF.

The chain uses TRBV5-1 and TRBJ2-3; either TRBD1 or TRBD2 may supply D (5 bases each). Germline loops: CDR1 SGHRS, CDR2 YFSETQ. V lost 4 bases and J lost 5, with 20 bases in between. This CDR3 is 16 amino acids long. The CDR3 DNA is TGCGCCAGCAGCGAGGGGACCCGGCCCTGGGGAGATACGCAGTATTTT. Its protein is CASSEGTRPWGDTQYF. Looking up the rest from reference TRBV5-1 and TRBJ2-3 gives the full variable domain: KAGVTQTPRYLIKTRGQQVTLSCSPISGHRSVSWYQQTPGQGLQFLFEYFSETQRNKGNFPGRFSGRQFSNSRSEMNVSTLELGDSALYLCASSEGTRPWGDTQYFGPGTRLTVL.

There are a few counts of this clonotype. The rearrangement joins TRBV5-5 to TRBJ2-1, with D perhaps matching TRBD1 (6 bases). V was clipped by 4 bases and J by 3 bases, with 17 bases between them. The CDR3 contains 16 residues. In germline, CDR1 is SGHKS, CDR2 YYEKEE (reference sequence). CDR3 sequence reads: CASSPNRGQSYNEQFF. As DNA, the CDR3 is TGTGCCAGCAGCCCGAACCGGGGACAAAGCTACAATGAGCAGTTCTTC. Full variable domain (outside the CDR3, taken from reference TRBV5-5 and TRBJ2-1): DAGVTQSPTHLIKTRGQQVTLRCSPISGHKSVSWYQQVLGQGPQFIFQYYEKEERGRGNFPDRFSARQFPNYSSELNVNALLLGDSALYLCASSPNRGQSYNEQFFGPGTRLTVL.

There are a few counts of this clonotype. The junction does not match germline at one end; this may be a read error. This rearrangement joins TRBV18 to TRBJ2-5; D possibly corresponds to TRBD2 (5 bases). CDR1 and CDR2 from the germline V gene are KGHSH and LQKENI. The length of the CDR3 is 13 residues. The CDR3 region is CASSPPGRETQYF. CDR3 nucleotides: TGTGCCAGCTCTCCACCGGGAAGAGAGACCCAGTACTTC.